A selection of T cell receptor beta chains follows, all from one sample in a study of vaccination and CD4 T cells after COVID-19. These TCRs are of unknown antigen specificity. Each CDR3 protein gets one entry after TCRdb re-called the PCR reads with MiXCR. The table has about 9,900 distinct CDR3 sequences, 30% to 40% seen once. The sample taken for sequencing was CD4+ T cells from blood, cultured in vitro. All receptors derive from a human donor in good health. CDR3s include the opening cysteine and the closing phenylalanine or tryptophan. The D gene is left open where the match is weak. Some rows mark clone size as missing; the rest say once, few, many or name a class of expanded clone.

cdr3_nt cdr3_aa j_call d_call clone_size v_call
TGCGCCAGCAGCGTAATCGATGGGGGATCCTACAATGAGCAGTTCTTC CASSVIDGGSYNEQFF TRBJ2-1 . . TRBV5-1
TGTGCCAGTACGACAGGGTGGTCGGTTGCTATTAGTGGCTACACCTTC CASTTGWSVAISGYTF TRBJ1-2 TRBD1 . TRBV2
TGTGCCAGCAGCTTTACAGGGGTCGGGAACACCGGGGAGCTGTTTTTT CASSFTGVGNTGELFF TRBJ2-2 TRBD1 . TRBV7-8
TGTGCCAGCGAACTCACTGAAGCTTTCTTT CASELTEAFF TRBJ1-1 . . TRBV2
TGCAGTGCTAGAGTCGGTTCAGATACGCAGTATTTT CSARVGSDTQYF TRBJ2-3 . large TRBV20-1
TGTGCCAGTAGTATCCCCCCGTTGGATACGCAGTATTTT CASSIPPLDTQYF TRBJ2-3 . . TRBV19
TGTGCCAGCAGCCTAGCGGGGAGCACCTCTAATGAGCAGTTCTTC CASSLAGSTSNEQFF TRBJ2-1 TRBD2 few TRBV11-2
TGCGCCAGCAGCGCTGGGGGGACATACGAGCAGTACTTC CASSAGGTYEQYF TRBJ2-7 . . TRBV5-1
TGTGCCAGCATGAAGGGTTGGTCCCTCCACTTT CASMKGWSLHF TRBJ1-6 . few TRBV6-1
TGTGCCAGCAGTGAAGTAGGGCTGGGGAACAATCAGCCCCAGCATTTT CASSEVGLGNNQPQHF TRBJ1-5 . few TRBV6-1
TGTGCCAGCAGTTTAAGGCAGTACACTGAAGCTTTCTTT CASSLRQYTEAFF TRBJ1-1 . few TRBV27
TGTGCCAGCAGTTTAGGGGCTTTGGGGAACACTGAAGCTTTCTTT CASSLGALGNTEAFF TRBJ1-1 . few TRBV28
TGTGCCAGCAGTCCGTTACAACTAAACTCCTATGGCTACACCTTC CASSPLQLNSYGYTF TRBJ1-2 . . TRBV2
TGTGCCAGCAGCCCGATCGGACAGGGCGGAACACCCCTCCACTTT CASSPIGQGGTPLHF TRBJ1-6 TRBD1 . TRBV5-5
TGTGCCAGTAGCGAAGGAGGGACGGAGACCCAGTACTTC CASSEGGTETQYF TRBJ2-5 . . TRBV19
TGTGCCAGCAGTTACCCCGCCCTTGGCGAGCAGTACTTC CASSYPALGEQYF TRBJ2-7 . . TRBV6-5
TGTGCCAGCCAGATCTTGGGCGGCTACACCTTC CASQILGGYTF TRBJ1-2 . . TRBV21-1
TGTGCCAGCAGCCGAGGGGAGGACACTGAAGCTTTCTTT CASSRGEDTEAFF TRBJ1-1 . few TRBV7-6
TGTGCCAGCAGCTGGACAGTACAAGAGACCCAGTACTTC CASSWTVQETQYF TRBJ2-5 . few TRBV2
TGTGCCAGCAGCTCCTGGACTAGCGGGGCAAGCGAGCAGTACTTC CASSSWTSGASEQYF TRBJ2-7 TRBD2 few TRBV5-8
TGTGCCACCAGCAGAGATCTTCAGCCCCAGCATTTT CATSRDLQPQHF TRBJ1-5 . few TRBV15
TGTGCCAGCGGGCAGGGGACTGAAAAACTGTTTTTT CASGQGTEKLFF TRBJ1-4 . . TRBV7-6
TGTGCCAGCTCACCTGGGATCAAGAACACTGAAGCTTTCTTT CASSPGIKNTEAFF TRBJ1-1 . few TRBV18
TGCAGTGCCGGGGCAGGATACACTGAAGCTTTCTTT CSAGAGYTEAFF TRBJ1-1 . . TRBV20-1
TGTGCCAGCAGCCCCGGGACAGTCCCCTCCTACGAGCAGTACTTC CASSPGTVPSYEQYF TRBJ2-7 TRBD1 . TRBV7-6
TGTGCCAGCGGGAGTCAGGGGCAAGAGACCCAGTACTTC CASGSQGQETQYF TRBJ2-5 . . TRBV7-9
TGTGCCAGCAGTTACTCGAGACAGGGGTATGGGAGGGATACGCAGTATTTT CASSYSRQGYGRDTQYF TRBJ2-3 TRBD1 few TRBV6-5
TGTGCCAGCAGTTTAAGAGGCGGCACTGAAGCTTTCTTT CASSLRGGTEAFF TRBJ1-1 . . TRBV12-3/TRBV12-4
TGTGCCAGCAGTCCCGGGGGGATTGGCGAAAAACTGTTTTTT CASSPGGIGEKLFF TRBJ1-4 . . TRBV7-6
TGTGCCAGCAGTGAAGGAGGGTCCCATGGCTACACCTTC CASSEGGSHGYTF TRBJ1-2 . few TRBV6-1
TGTGCCACCAGCATTTACGACAGATCATACGAGCAGTACTTC CATSIYDRSYEQYF TRBJ2-7 . few TRBV15
TGTGCCAGCTCCCCAGCAAGGGCAGGGGACGGTTCACCCCTCCACTTT CASSPARAGDGSPLHF TRBJ1-6 . . TRBV18
TGTGCCATCGGGACAGACCTCACCCTCCACTTT CAIGTDLTLHF TRBJ1-6 TRBD1 . TRBV10-3
TGTGCCAGCAGCCTCGACGTTGACAGTACCACAGATACGCAGTATTTT CASSLDVDSTTDTQYF TRBJ2-3 . . TRBV6-1
TGTGCCAGCACTATACCGGGACAGGTCTGGTCACCCCTCCACTTT CASTIPGQVWSPLHF TRBJ1-6 TRBD1 . TRBV6-1
TGCAGTGCTAGAGTACGTGAGGGGGGGAGCACAGATACGCAGTATTTT CSARVREGGSTDTQYF TRBJ2-3 . few TRBV20-1
TGTGCCAGCAGTGAAGGTCGGACAGGGAGCAATCAGCCCCAGCATTTT CASSEGRTGSNQPQHF TRBJ1-5 TRBD1 few TRBV25-1
TGTGCCAGCAGTGATTTGGGTGGTGGGAACACTGAAGCTTTCTTT CASSDLGGGNTEAFF TRBJ1-1 . few TRBV2
TGTGCCAGCAGTGCTAGCGGGGGCTCCTACGAGCAGTACTTC CASSASGGSYEQYF TRBJ2-7 TRBD2 few TRBV27
TGTGCCAGCAGAAAGGACTTCGCTCAGCCCCAGCATTTT CASRKDFAQPQHF TRBJ1-5 . few TRBV6-1
TGTGCCAGCAGCTTAGGCTGGGACGAACTTACCTACGAGCAGTACTTC CASSLGWDELTYEQYF TRBJ2-7 . . TRBV7-8
TGTGCCAGTAGTATGGGACTCCAGCCCCAGCATTTT CASSMGLQPQHF TRBJ1-5 . few TRBV19
TGTGCCAGCTCAATAACTCTCCAAGAGACCCAGTACTTC CASSITLQETQYF TRBJ2-5 . few TRBV18
TGTGCCAGCCCCGGAAGGGGGGAGTATGATCAGCCCCAGCATTTT CASPGRGEYDQPQHF TRBJ1-5 . large TRBV7-2
TGCAGTGCTACAGGGACAGGGGACTATGGCTACACCTTC CSATGTGDYGYTF TRBJ1-2 TRBD1 medium-sized TRBV20-1